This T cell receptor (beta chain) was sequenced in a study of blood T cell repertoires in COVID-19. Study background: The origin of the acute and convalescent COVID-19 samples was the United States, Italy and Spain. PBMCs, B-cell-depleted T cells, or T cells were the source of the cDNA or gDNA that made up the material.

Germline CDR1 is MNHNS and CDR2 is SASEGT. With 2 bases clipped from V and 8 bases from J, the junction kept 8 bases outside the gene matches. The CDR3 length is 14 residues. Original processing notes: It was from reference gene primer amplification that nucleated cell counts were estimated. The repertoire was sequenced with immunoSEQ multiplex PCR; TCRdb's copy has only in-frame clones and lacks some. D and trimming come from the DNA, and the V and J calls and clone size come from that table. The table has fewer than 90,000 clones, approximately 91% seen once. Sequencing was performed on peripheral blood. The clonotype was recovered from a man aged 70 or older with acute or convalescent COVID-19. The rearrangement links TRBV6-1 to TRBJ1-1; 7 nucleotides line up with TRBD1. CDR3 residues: CASSERAPQGEAFF. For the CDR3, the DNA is TGTGCCAGCAGTGAACGGGCCCCACAGGGGGAAGCTTTCTTT.